The clone carrying this T cell receptor (beta chain) was observed a single time. What it binds is unknown. These data belong to a study of OX40 agonist ivuxolimab in advanced cancers. Produced via immunoSEQ multiplex PCR; TCRdb's table is partial and in-frame only. The sample records about 65,000 clones, roughly 91% being singletons. Germline loops: CDR1 SGHRS, CDR2 YFSETQ. The CDR3 spans 14 residues. With V trimmed by 10 bases and J by 2 bases, 9 bases remained unmatched. General study findings and limits: CD4+ T cells averaged fewer expanded clones than CD8+ T cells.

This chain uses TRBV5-1 with TRBJ2-3; 8 bases map to TRBD1. The TCR originated in an adult with an advanced solid tumor such as melanoma, head and neck, liver or kidney cancer. The material sequenced was CD4+ or CD8+ T cells sorted from blood, taken in a trial of the OX40 agonist ivuxolimab. CDR3 region: CASLTGDPTDTQYF. The CDR3 DNA sequence: TGCGCCTCGTTGACAGGGGACCCCACAGATACGCAGTATTTT.